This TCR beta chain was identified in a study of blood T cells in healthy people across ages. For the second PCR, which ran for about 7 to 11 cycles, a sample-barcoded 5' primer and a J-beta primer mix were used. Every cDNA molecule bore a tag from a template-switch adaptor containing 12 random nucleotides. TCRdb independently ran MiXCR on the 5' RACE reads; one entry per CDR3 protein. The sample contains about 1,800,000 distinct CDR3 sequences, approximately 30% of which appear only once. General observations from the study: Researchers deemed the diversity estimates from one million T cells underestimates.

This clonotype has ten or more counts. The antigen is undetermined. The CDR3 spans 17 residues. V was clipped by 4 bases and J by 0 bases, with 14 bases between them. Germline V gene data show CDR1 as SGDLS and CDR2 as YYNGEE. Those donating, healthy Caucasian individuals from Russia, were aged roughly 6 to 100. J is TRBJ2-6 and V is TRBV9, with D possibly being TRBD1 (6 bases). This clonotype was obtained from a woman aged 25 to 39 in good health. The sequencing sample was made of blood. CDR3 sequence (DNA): TGTGCCAGCAGCAACCGACAGGCGAGCTCTGGGGCCAACGTCCTGACTTTC. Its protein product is CASSNRQASSGANVLTF. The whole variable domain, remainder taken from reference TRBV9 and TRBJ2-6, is DSGVTQTPKHLITATGQRVTLRCSPRSGDLSVYWYQQSLDQGLQFLIQYYNGEERAKGNILERFSAQQFPDLHSELNLSSLELGDSALYFCASSNRQASSGANVLTFGAGSRLTVL.